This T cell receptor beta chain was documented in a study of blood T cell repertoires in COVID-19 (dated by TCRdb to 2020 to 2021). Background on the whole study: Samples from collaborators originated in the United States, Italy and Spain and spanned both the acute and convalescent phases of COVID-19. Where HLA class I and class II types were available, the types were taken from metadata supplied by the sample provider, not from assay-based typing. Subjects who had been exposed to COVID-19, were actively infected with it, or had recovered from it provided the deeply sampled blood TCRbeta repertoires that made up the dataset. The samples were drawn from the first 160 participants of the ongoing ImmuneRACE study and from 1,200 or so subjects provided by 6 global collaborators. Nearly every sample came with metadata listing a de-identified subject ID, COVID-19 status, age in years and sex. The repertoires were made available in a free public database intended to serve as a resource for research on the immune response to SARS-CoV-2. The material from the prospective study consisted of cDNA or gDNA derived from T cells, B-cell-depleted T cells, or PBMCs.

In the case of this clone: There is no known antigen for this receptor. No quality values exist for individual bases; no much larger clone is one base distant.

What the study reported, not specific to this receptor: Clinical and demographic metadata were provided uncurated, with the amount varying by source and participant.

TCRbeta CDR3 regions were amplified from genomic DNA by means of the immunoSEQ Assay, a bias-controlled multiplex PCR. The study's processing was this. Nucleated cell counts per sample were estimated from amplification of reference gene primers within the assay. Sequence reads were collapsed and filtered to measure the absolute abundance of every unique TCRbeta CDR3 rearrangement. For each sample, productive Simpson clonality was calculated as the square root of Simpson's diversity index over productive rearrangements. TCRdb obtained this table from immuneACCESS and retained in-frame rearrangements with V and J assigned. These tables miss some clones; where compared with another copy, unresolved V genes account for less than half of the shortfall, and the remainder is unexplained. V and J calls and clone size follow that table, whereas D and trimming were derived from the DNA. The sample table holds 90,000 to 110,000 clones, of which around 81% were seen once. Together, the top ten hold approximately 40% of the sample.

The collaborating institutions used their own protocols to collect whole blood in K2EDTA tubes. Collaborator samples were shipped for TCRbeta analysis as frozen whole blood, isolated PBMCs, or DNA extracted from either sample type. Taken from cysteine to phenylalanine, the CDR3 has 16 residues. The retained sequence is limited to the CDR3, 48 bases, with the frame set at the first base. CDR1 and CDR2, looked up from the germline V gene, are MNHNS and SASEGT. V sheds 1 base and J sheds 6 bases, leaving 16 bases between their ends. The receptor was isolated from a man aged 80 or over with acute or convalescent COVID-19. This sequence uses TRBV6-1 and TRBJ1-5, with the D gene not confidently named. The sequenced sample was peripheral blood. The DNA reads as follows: TGTGCCAGCAGTGAAGAAGCGGTGGTTCGCGGTCAGCCCCAGCATTTT. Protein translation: CASSEEAVVRGQPQHF.